The source of this TCR beta chain is a study of shared clonotypes between healthy human individuals. Trimming removed 8 bases from V and 4 bases from J, with 20 bases in between. The CDR3 is made up of 15 amino acids. Germline-derived CDR1 and CDR2 are MNHEY and SVGAGI. The repertoire was sequenced with immunoSEQ multiplex PCR; TCRdb's copy has only in-frame clones and lacks some. The profile shows 550,000 to 700,000 clones, more than 70% of them singletons. The donors were adults (healthy and HIV-negative) with no recent acute infections or vaccinations. Investigators divided CD4+ cells into CD45RA+ naive and CD45RA-negative memory subsets.

Input material: memory CD4+ T cells sorted from blood. The subset: CD45RA-negative fraction. The genes are TRBV6-5 and TRBJ1-1; tentative D call: TRBD1 (6 bases). The clonotype was recovered from a woman in her twenties or thirties in good health. The CDR3 nucleotides are TGTGCCAGCGGGCCCGGGGGGTCGGGGGCCACTGAAGCTTTCTTT. This sequence encodes CASGPGGSGATEAFF.